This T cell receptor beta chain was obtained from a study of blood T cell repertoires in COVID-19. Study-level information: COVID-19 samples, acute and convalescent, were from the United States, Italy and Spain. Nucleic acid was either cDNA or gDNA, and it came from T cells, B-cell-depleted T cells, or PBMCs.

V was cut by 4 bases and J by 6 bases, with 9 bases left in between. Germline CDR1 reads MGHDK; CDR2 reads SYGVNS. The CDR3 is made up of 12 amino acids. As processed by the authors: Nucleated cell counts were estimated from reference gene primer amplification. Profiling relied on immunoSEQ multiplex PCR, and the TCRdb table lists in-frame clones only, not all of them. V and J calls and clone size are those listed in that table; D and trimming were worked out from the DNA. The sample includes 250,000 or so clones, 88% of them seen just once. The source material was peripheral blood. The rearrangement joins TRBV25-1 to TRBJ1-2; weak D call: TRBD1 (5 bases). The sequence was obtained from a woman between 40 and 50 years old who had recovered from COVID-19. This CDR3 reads CASSGGAHGYTF. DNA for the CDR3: TGTGCCAGCAGTGGTGGGGCACATGGCTACACCTTC.